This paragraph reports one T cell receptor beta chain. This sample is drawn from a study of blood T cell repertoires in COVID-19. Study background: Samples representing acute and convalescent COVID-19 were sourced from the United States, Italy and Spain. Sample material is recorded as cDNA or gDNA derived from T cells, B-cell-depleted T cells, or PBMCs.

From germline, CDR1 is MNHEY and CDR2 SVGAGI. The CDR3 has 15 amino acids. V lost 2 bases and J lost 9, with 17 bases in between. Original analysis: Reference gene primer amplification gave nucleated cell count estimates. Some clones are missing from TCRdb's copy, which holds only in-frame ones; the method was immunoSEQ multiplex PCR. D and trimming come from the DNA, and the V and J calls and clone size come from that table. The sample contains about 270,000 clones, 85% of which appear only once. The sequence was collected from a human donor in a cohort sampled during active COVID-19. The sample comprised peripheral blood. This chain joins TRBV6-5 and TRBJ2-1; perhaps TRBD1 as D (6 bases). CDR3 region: CASSYVRASRGEQFF. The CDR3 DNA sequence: TGTGCCAGCAGTTACGTACGCGCGAGCAGGGGTGAGCAGTTCTTC.